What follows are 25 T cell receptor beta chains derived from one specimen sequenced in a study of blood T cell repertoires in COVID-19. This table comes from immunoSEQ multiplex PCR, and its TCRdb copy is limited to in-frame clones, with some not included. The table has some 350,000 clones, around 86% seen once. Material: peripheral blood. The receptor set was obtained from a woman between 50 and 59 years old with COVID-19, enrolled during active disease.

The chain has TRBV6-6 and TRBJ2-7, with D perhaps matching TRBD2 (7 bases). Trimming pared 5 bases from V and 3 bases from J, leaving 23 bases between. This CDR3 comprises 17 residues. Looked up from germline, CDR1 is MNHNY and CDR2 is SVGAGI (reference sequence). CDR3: CASSPQGGGGSFYEQYF. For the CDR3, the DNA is TGTGCCAGCAGTCCTCAAGGGGGGGGAGGCTCATTCTACGAGCAGTACTTC.

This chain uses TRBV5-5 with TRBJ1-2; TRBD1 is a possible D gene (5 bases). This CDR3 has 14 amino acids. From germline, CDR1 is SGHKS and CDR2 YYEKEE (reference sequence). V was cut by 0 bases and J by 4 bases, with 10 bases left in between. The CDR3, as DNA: TGTGCCAGCAGCTTGGTAGACAGACCCTATGGCTACACCTTC. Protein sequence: CASSLVDRPYGYTF.

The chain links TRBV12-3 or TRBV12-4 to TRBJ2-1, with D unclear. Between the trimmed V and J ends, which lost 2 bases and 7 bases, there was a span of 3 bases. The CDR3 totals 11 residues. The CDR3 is CASSLLNEQFF. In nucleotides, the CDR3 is TGTGCCAGCAGTTTACTGAATGAGCAGTTCTTC.

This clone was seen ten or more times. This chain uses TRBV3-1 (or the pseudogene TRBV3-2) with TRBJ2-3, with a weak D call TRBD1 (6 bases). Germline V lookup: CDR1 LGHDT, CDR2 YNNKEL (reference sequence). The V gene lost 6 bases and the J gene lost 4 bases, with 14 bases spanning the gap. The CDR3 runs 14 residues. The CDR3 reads CASRLQGDPDTQYF. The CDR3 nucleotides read TGTGCCAGCAGACTACAGGGTGACCCAGATACGCAGTATTTT.

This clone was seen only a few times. The CDR3 DNA sequence: TGTGCCAGCAGTTACTCGAGTGCCTCCTACGAGCAGTACTTC. Its translation: CASSYSSASYEQYF. This rearrangement joins TRBV6-5 to TRBJ2-7; no clear D gene. Per the germline V gene, CDR1 is MNHEY and CDR2 is SVGAGI. V was cut by 0 bases and J by 0 bases, with 6 bases left in between. The CDR3 extends over 14 amino acids.

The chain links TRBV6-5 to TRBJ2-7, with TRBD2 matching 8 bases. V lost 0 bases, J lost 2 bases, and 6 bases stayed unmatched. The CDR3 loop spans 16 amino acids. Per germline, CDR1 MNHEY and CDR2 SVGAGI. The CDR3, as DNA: TGTGCCAGCAGTTACTCTGCTAGCGGGCTTACCTACGAGCAGTACTTC. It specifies CASSYSASGLTYEQYF.

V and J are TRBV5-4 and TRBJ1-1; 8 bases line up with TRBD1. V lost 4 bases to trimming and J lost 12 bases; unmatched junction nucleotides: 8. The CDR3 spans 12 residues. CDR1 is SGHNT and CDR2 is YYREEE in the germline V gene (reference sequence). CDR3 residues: CASSERQGRSFF. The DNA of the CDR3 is TGTGCCAGCAGCGAACGACAGGGGCGGTCTTTCTTT.

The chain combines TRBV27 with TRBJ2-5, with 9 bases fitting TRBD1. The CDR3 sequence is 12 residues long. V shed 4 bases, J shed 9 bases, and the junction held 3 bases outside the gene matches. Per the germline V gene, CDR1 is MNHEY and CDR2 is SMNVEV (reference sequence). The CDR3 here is CASSSTGGSQYF. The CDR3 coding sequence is TGTGCCAGCAGTTCCACAGGGGGCTCCCAGTACTTC.

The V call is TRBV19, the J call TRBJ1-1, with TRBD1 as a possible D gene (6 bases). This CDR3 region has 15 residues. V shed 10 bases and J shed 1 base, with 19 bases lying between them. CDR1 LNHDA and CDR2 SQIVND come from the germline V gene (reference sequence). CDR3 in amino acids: CATRSGGRQNTEAFF. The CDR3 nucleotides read TGTGCCACCCGCTCGGGGGGCAGACAGAACACTGAAGCTTTCTTT.

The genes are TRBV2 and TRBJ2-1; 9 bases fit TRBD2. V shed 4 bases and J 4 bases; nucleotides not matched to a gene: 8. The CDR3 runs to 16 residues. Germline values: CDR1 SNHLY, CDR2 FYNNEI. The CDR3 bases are TGTGCCAGCAGTGGGGGGCCTAGCGGGATGTACAATGAGCAGTTCTTC. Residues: CASSGGPSGMYNEQFF.

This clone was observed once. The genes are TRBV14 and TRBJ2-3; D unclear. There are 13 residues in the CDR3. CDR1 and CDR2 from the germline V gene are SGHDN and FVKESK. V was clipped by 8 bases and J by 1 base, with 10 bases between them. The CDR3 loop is CASGVVGTDTQYF. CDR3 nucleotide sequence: TGTGCCAGCGGAGTGGTCGGCACAGATACGCAGTATTTT.

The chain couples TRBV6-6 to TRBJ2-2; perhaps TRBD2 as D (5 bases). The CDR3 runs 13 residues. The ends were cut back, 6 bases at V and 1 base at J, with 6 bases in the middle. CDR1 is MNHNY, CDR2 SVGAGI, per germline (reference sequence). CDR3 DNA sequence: TGTGCCAGCAGCCGGGGGAACACCGGGGAGCTGTTTTTT. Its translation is CASSRGNTGELFF.

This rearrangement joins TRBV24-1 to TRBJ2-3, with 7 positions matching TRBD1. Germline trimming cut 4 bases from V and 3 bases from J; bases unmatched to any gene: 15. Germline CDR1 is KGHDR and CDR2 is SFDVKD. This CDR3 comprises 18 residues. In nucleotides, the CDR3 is TGTGCCACCAGTGACCCTACCCCTACAGGGGTAAGTACAGATACGCAGTATTTT. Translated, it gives CATSDPTPTGVSTDTQYF.

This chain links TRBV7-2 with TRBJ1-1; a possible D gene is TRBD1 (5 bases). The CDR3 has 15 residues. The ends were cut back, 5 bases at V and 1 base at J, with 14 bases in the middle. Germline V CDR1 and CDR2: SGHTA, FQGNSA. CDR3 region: CASSKRQLSNTEAFF. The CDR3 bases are TGTGCCAGCAGCAAGAGACAGCTATCGAACACTGAAGCTTTCTTT.

CDR3 coding DNA: TGTGCCAGCAGTTACAGCTACAGACGCTCTGGAAACACCATATATTTT. Translating gives CASSYSYRRSGNTIYF. The V gene is TRBV6-2 or TRBV6-3, the J gene TRBJ1-3, with D uncertain. The CDR3 extends over 16 amino acids. V lost 2 bases and J lost 0, with 11 bases in between. Germline V gives CDR1 MNHEY, CDR2 SVGEGT.

In DNA form, the CDR3 reads TGTGCCAGCAGCCAAGATGTGAGGTTCTACGAGCAGTACTTC. As protein: CASSQDVRFYEQYF. The rearrangement links TRBV3-1 (or the pseudogene TRBV3-2) to TRBJ2-7; no clear D gene. The germline V and J ends were trimmed by 0 bases and 3 bases, with 9 bases remaining between them. Germline CDR1 reads LGHDT; CDR2 reads YNNKEL (reference sequence). This CDR3 region has 14 residues.

CDR3 bases: TGTGCCAGCAGTCCCAGGGTGGAGACCCAGTACTTC. Protein product: CASSPRVETQYF. This sequence joins TRBV12-3 or TRBV12-4 and TRBJ2-5; D perhaps matches TRBD1 (5 bases). Trimming shortened V by 5 bases and J by 5 bases, and 9 bases separated the two germline ends. There are 12 residues in the CDR3.

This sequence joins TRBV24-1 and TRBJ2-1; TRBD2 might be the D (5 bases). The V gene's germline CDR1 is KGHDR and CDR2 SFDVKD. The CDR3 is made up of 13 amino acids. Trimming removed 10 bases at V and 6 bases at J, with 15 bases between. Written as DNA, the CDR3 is TGTGCCACTGCCCCGGTGGGAGTCAATGAGCAGTTCTTC. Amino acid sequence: CATAPVGVNEQFF.

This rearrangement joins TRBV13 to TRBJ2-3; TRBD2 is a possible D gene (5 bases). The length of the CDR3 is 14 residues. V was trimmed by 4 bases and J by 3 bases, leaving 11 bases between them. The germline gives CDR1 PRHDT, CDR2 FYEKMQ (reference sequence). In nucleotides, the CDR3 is TGTGCCAGCAGCTCCGCGGGCCGTACAGATACGCAGTATTTT. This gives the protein CASSSAGRTDTQYF.

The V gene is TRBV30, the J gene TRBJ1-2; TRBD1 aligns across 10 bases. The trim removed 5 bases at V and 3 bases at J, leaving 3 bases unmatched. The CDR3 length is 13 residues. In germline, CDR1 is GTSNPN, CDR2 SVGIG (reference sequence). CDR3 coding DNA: TGTGCCTGGGCAGGACAGGGGGACTATGGCTACACCTTC. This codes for CAWAGQGDYGYTF.

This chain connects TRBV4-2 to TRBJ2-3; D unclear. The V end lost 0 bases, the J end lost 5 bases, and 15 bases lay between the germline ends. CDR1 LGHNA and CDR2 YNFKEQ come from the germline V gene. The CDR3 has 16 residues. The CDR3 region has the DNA TGTGCCAGCAGCCAAGATCGACCCCTCAGGAAAGATACGCAGTATTTT. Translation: CASSQDRPLRKDTQYF.

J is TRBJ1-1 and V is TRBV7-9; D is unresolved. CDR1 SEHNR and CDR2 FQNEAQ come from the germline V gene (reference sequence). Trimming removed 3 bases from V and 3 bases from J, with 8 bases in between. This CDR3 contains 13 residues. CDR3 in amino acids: CASSFGGYTEAFF. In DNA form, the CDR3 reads TGTGCCAGCAGCTTTGGAGGGTACACTGAAGCTTTCTTT.

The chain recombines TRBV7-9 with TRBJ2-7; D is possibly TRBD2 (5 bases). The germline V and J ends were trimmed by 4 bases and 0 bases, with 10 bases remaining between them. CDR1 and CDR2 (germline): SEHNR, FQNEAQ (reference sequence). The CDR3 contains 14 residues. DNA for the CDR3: TGTGCCAGCAGCTCACTAGGGTCCTCCTACGAGCAGTACTTC. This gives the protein CASSSLGSSYEQYF.

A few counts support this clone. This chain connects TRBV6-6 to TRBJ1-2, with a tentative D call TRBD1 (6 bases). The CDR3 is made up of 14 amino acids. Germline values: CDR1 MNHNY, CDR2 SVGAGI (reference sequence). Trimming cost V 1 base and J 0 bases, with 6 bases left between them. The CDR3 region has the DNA TGTGCCAGCAGTTACTACAGGGCTAACTATGGCTACACCTTC. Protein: CASSYYRANYGYTF.

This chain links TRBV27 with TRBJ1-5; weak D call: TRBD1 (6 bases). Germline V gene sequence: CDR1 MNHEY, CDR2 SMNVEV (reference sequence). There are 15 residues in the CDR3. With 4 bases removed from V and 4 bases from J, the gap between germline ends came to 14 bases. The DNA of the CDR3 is TGTGCCAGCAGTTCCGGACAGTCGAAGAATCAGCCCCAGCATTTT. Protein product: CASSSGQSKNQPQHF.